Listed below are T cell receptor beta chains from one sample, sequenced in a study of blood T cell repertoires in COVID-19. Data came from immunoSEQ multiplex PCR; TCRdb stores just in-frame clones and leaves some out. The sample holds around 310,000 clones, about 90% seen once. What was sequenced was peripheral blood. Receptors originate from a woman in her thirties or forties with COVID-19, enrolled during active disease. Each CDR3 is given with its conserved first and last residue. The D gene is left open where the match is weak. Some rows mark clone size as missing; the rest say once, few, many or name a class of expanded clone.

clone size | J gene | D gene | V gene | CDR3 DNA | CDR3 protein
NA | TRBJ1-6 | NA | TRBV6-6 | TGTGCCAGCAACCTACAGGGAGGGTCCTATAATTCACCCCTCCACTTT | CASNLQGGSYNSPLHF
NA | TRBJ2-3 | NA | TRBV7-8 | TGTGCCAGCAGCCGAGACAGAGCTAGCACAGATACGCAGTATTTT | CASSRDRASTDTQYF
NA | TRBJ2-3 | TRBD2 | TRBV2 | TGTGCCAGCAGTGAATCGAGCGGGAGGGGGAGTACGCAGTATTTT | CASSESSGRGSTQYF
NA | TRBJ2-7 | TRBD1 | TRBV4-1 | TGCGCCAGCAGCCAAGCTGCAGGGGGCTGGTACGAGCAGTACTTC | CASSQAAGGWYEQYF
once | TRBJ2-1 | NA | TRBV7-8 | TGTGCCAGCAGCTACCCCCGGAGTTTGGGCTCCTACAATGAGCAGTTCTTC | CASSYPRSLGSYNEQFF
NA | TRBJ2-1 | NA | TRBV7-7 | TGTGCTAGCAGCTCAGGGAACAATGAGCAGTTCTTC | CASSSGNNEQFF
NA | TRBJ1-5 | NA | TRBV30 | TGTGCCTGGAGTACCAGTTATAGCAATCAGCCCCAGCATTTT | CAWSTSYSNQPQHF
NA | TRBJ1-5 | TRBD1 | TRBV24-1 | TGTGCCACCAGTCCAGACAGGGCCGATCAGCCCCAGCATTTT | CATSPDRADQPQHF
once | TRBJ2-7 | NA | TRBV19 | TGTGCCAGTACCGCGGGACCGCGGAGCCACGAGCAGTACTTC | CASTAGPRSHEQYF
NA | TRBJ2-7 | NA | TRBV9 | TGTGCCAGCAGCGTAGGTGGGCAGTCCTACGAGCAGTACTTC | CASSVGGQSYEQYF
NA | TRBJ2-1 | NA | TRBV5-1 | TGCGCCAGCAGCCGCGGGTCGCACGCCTACAATGAGCAGTTCTTC | CASSRGSHAYNEQFF
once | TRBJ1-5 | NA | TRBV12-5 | TGTGCGAGCGGGACGGCCAATCAGCCCCAGCATTTT | CASGTANQPQHF
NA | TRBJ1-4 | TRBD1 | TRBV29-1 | TGCAGCGCTACCGGGACAGGGGGGCGTGAAAAACTGTTTTTT | CSATGTGGREKLFF
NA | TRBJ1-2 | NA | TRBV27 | TGTGCCAGCACCCCCGGGGGTCGCTATGGCTACACCTTC | CASTPGGRYGYTF
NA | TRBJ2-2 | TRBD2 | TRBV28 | TGTGCCAGCAGTTCCACTAGCGGGAGAACCGGGGAGCTGTTTTTT | CASSSTSGRTGELFF
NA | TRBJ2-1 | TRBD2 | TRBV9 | TGTGCCAGCAGCGTCTCTAGCGGGGGGGCGAGTGAGCAGTTCTTC | CASSVSSGGASEQFF
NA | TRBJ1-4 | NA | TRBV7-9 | TGTGCCAGCAGCTCATGGAGGGGCTTCGAAAAACTGTTTTTT | CASSSWRGFEKLFF
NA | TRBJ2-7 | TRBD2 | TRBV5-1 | TGCGCCAGCAGCTGGAGTGCTAGCGGGTACTACGAGCAGTACTTC | CASSWSASGYYEQYF
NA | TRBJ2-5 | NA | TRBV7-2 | TGTGCCAGCAGCCACCAAACTGGGAGTGAGACCCAGTACTTC | CASSHQTGSETQYF
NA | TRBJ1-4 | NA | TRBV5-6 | TGTGCCTCAAAAGCGGAGGTGACAAATGAAAAACTGTTTTTT | CASKAEVTNEKLFF
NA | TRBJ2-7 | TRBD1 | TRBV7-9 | TGTGCCAGCAGTCCCGGGACAGGCTCCTACGAGCAGTACTTC | CASSPGTGSYEQYF
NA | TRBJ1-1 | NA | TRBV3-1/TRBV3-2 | TGTGCCAGCAGCCAAGCTGGTGGCAATATGAACACTGAAGCTTTCTTT | CASSQAGGNMNTEAFF
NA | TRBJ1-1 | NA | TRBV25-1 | TGTGCCAGCAGTGAAGTAAGGCAGGGCAGACACACTGAAGCTTTCTTT | CASSEVRQGRHTEAFF
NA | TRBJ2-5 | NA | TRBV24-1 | TGTGCCACCAGTGGGAGCGGACAAGAGACCCAGTACTTC | CATSGSGQETQYF